Below, 7 T cell receptor beta chains from the same sample are listed, as sequenced in a study of response to subunit inactivated influenza vaccine. In TCRdb, the RT-PCR reads were re-called with MiXCR into one record per CDR3 protein. Of approximately 570,000 distinct CDR3 sequences listed, around 8% were seen once; the top ten hold approximately 12%. The material sequenced was PBMCs from blood, taken around 25 months after vaccination. These receptors were obtained from a man aged 50 to 75 who received an inactivated influenza vaccine.

This clonotype has ten or more counts. The V gene is TRBV10-3, the J gene TRBJ2-7; 7 bases agree with TRBD2. V shed 6 bases, J shed 5 bases, and the junction held 7 bases outside the gene matches. The CDR3 extends over 13 amino acids. Germline CDR1 ENHRY, CDR2 SYGVKD. The CDR3 coding sequence is TGTGCCATCAGCCAAGCGGGGCAAAACGAGCAGTACTTC. Protein: CAISQAGQNEQYF.

Ten or more counts support this clonotype. In DNA, the CDR3 is TGTGCCAGCAGTTTATCTAGCGGGATGAGCTCCTACAATGAGCAGTTCTTC. It codes for CASSLSSGMSSYNEQFF. The chain couples TRBV27 to TRBJ2-1; 8 nucleotides align to TRBD2. Germline values: CDR1 MNHEY, CDR2 SMNVEV (reference sequence). This CDR3 contains 17 residues. Trimming cost V 0 bases and J 0 bases; bases outside gene matches: 4.

The rearrangement uses TRBV6-5 and TRBJ2-1, with 7 nucleotides matching TRBD1. Trimming removed 9 bases from V and 3 bases from J; junction bases left unmatched: 2. CDR3 length: 12 residues. CDR1 MNHEY and CDR2 SVGAGI come from the germline V gene. This CDR3 is CASGQVYNEQFF. The DNA for the CDR3 is TGTGCCAGTGGACAGGTCTACAATGAGCAGTTCTTC.

This clonotype was observed once. The genes are TRBV12-3 or TRBV12-4 and TRBJ1-1, with D hard to call. This CDR3 contains 13 residues. Trimming took 2 bases from V and 3 from J, leaving 7 bases between them. The CDR3 spells CASSLPYYTEAFF. The CDR3 bases are TGTGCCAGCAGTTTACCCTACTACACTGAAGCTTTCTTT.

V and J are TRBV7-7 and TRBJ2-1; 10 bases map to TRBD2. There are 16 residues in the CDR3. From germline, CDR1 is SSHAT and CDR2 FNYEAQ (reference sequence). Trimming took 0 bases from V and 8 from J; bases not matched to a gene: 7. Here the CDR3 reads CASSLAPSGRVHEQFF. The CDR3 DNA reads TGTGCCAGCAGCTTAGCTCCTAGCGGGAGAGTTCATGAGCAGTTCTTC.

This clonotype was observed a handful of times. The chain links TRBV5-1 to TRBJ2-1; D is perhaps TRBD1 or TRBD2 (5 bases each). Trimming shortened V by 3 bases and J by 7 bases, and 17 bases separated the two germline ends. Germline V gene lookup returns CDR1 SGHRS and CDR2 YFSETQ. The CDR3 contains 15 residues. CDR3 nucleotides: TGCGCCAGCAGCTCGCACGGGGCCGGCGGGAATGAGCAGTTCTTC. Protein product: CASSSHGAGGNEQFF.

This clonotype was observed a handful of times. V usage is TRBV3-1 and J usage is TRBJ1-5; D gene ambiguous. This CDR3 is built from 14 residues. V dropped 2 bases and J dropped 8 bases, with 13 bases sitting between them. The V gene's germline CDR1 is LGHDT and CDR2 YNNKEL (reference sequence). In DNA, the CDR3 is TGTGCCAGCAGCCAATATGACACCGCCAAGCCCCAGCATTTT. Encoded protein: CASSQYDTAKPQHF.